The present TCR beta chain was sequenced within a study of OX40 agonist ivuxolimab in advanced cancers. Study in general: Patients were infused with ivuxolimab every 2 weeks at 0.01 to 10 mg/kg. Three patients, one with hepatocellular carcinoma and two with cutaneous melanoma, responded partially.

Whole-study findings and limits: Undetermined was the antigen specificity of the expanded peripheral T cells.

The assay was immunoSEQ multiplex PCR, and TCRdb's table has in-frame clones only and misses some. Of about 94,000 clones in the sample, approximately 89% are singletons; the top ten hold about 0.73%. Blood was sampled at baseline, cycle 4 day 1, and cycle 7 day 1. On this clone itself: Its antigen remains unidentified.

CDR1 is GTSNPN and CDR2 is SVGIG in the germline V gene (reference sequence). V trimming: 0 bases; J trimming: 4 bases; junction bases outside the gene matches: 6. The CDR3 sequence is 15 residues long. The receptor was isolated from an adult with an advanced solid tumor such as melanoma, head and neck, liver or kidney cancer. The chain employs TRBV30 and TRBJ2-7, with TRBD1 matching over 10 bases. This specimen consisted of CD4+ or CD8+ T cells sorted from blood, obtained in a trial of the OX40 agonist ivuxolimab. CDR3 protein: CAWSVAGQGRYEQYF. The CDR3 bases are TGTGCCTGGAGTGTAGCGGGACAGGGGAGGTACGAGCAGTACTTC.